The 27 T cell receptor beta chains listed next were all sequenced from one sample in a study of CD8 T cells in ankylosing spondylitis (TCRdb year 2017). The library was produced with 5' RACE. Data came from an Illumina HiSeq 2500. TCRdb ran its own pipeline on the public reads, namely fastp trimming at Q25 and MiXCR clone calling, and kept in-frame beta chains. Identical CDR3 proteins give one entry, which carries the most common genes and DNA. The sample has around 210,000 distinct CDR3 sequences on record, roughly 8.2% of them singletons. About 5% of the sample lies in the top ten. The specimen sequenced was blood, either unsorted or a sorted T cell fraction (not recorded which). These receptors were taken from a female donor with ankylosing spondylitis or in good health (not recorded which).

This clonotype was detected ten times or more. The rearrangement links TRBV20-1 to TRBJ1-2; the match to TRBD1 covers 7 bases. Trimming cost V 5 bases and J 5 bases; bases outside gene matches: 8. Germline V lookup: CDR1 DFQATT, CDR2 SNEGSKA (reference sequence). The CDR3 totals 13 residues. The CDR3: CSAFDREGYGYTF. CDR3 nucleotides: TGCAGTGCTTTCGACAGGGAAGGATATGGCTACACCTTC.

This clonotype was picked up many times. The chain combines TRBV5-1 with TRBJ2-5; D not resolved. The ends were cut back, 6 bases at V and 2 bases at J, with 14 bases in the middle. The CDR3 contains 14 residues. CDR1 and CDR2 from the germline V gene are SGHRS and YFSETQ. DNA of the CDR3: TGCGCCAGCACCCGAAGAAGTCTTCAAGAGACCCAGTACTTC. Amino acid sequence: CASTRRSLQETQYF.

There are many counts of this clonotype. This chain joins TRBV2 and TRBJ2-5, with D possibly matching TRBD1 (6 bases). Looked up from germline, CDR1 is SNHLY and CDR2 is FYNNEI. V shed 9 bases and J shed 0 bases, with 11 bases lying between them. The CDR3 contains 13 residues. The DNA of the CDR3 is TGTGCCAGAGGGGGATCGGACCAAGAGACCCAGTACTTC. Its protein is CARGGSDQETQYF.

This clonotype was seen ten or more times. The CDR3 nucleotides read TGTGCCAGCAGCTCTTTCGGACAGGGTGAAACCGGGGAGCTGTTTTTT. It specifies CASSSFGQGETGELFF. The rearrangement links TRBV5-8 to TRBJ2-2; 8 nucleotides match TRBD1. The CDR3 is 16 residues long. V lost 3 bases to trimming and J lost 5 bases; unmatched junction nucleotides: 9. Germline V gene lookup returns CDR1 SGHTS and CDR2 YDEGEE.

This clonotype was picked up many times. The chain is built from TRBV5-8 and TRBJ1-2, with D possibly matching TRBD1 (5 bases). The CDR3 is 13 residues long. Trimming cost V 5 bases and J 8 bases, with 16 bases left between them. The V gene's germline CDR1 is SGHTS and CDR2 YDEGEE. CDR3 sequence reads: CASRGPSPGGYTF. The CDR3 DNA reads TGTGCCAGCAGGGGACCCTCTCCTGGGGGCTACACCTTC.

This clonotype has at least ten counts. The chain carries TRBV7-9 and TRBJ2-1, with 11 bases identical to TRBD2. Losses at the gene ends were 5 bases for V and 0 bases for J; bases not matched to a gene: 6. Germline assignment: CDR1 SEHNR and CDR2 FQNEAQ (reference sequence). This CDR3 region has 17 residues. The CDR3 nucleotides read TGTGCCAGCAGCACCTTACTAGCGGGAGCCTCCTACAATGAGCAGTTCTTC. As protein: CASSTLLAGASYNEQFF.

V gene TRBV20-1 combines with J gene TRBJ2-1, with 11 bases identical to TRBD2. This CDR3 comprises 15 residues. The germline V gene has CDR1 DFQATT and CDR2 SNEGSKA (reference sequence). Trimming removed 6 bases from V and 10 bases from J; junction bases left unmatched: 14. CDR3 loop: CSAPILAGGAGEQFF. The CDR3 DNA reads TGCAGTGCCCCCATCCTAGCGGGAGGAGCAGGGGAGCAGTTCTTC.

This clonotype was recorded at least ten times. CDR3 coding DNA: TGCAGTGCGGGACAATGGGATCAGCCCCAGCATTTT. Protein product: CSAGQWDQPQHF. The chain employs TRBV20-1 and TRBJ1-5; a weak D match, TRBD1 (6 bases). This CDR3 has 12 amino acids. Trimming shortened V by 6 bases and J by 5 bases, and 11 bases separated the two germline ends. Germline assignment: CDR1 DFQATT and CDR2 SNEGSKA (reference sequence).

This clonotype has at least ten counts. The V gene is TRBV11-1, the J gene TRBJ1-1; no reliable D call. This CDR3 spans 14 amino acids. Germline assignment: CDR1 SGHAT and CDR2 FQDESV (reference sequence). Trimming took off 2 bases at V and 4 bases at J, with 11 bases between the two ends. CDR3 loop: CASSLSGVGTEAFF. CDR3 DNA sequence: TGTGCCAGCAGCTTATCCGGGGTAGGCACTGAAGCTTTCTTT.

This clonotype was recorded many times. This chain connects TRBV29-1 to TRBJ1-2; D unclear. This CDR3 has 13 residues. Between the trimmed V and J ends, which lost 4 bases and 6 bases, there was a span of 15 bases. Germline-derived CDR1 and CDR2 are SQVTM and ANQGSEA. CDR3 DNA: TGCAGCGTTGCCCGAGACATAACGGATGGCTACACCTTC. This gives the protein CSVARDITDGYTF.

This clonotype was picked up many times. This chain connects TRBV27 to TRBJ1-5; D may be TRBD1 (6 bases). This CDR3 spans 14 amino acids. Trimming shortened V by 3 bases and J by 3 bases, and 9 bases separated the two germline ends. Per germline, CDR1 MNHEY and CDR2 SMNVEV (reference sequence). This chain's CDR3 is CASSFRGTNQPQHF. In nucleotides, the CDR3 is TGTGCCAGCAGTTTCAGGGGTACCAATCAGCCCCAGCATTTT.

In its sample, this clonotype was seen many times. The rearrangement uses TRBV6-1 and TRBJ1-2, with D tentatively TRBD1 (5 bases). The CDR3 spans 14 residues. V lost 6 bases and J lost 8, with 19 bases in between. Germline CDR1 MNHNS, CDR2 SASEGT. DNA for the CDR3: TGTGCCAGCAGCTTCCAGGGCGGGTCGGAGGGCTACACCTTC. Translating it yields CASSFQGGSEGYTF.

This clonotype was seen at least ten times. This chain joins TRBV29-1 and TRBJ2-5; D not resolved. The CDR3 is 10 residues long. Germline V gene sequence: CDR1 SQVTM, CDR2 ANQGSEA. V was shortened by 5 bases and J by 5 bases, with 6 bases between the two germline ends. The chain's CDR3 is CSVSDETQYF. The CDR3 DNA reads TGCAGCGTTTCAGATGAGACCCAGTACTTC.

The table lists this clonotype with many counts. The chain links TRBV5-1 to TRBJ2-2; D unresolved. This CDR3 comprises 15 residues. The germline V gene has CDR1 SGHRS and CDR2 YFSETQ. Trimming removed 3 bases from V and 5 bases from J, with 14 bases in between. CDR3 sequence (DNA): TGCGCCAGCAGCTCGGTCGGCGTGTTAACCGGGGAGCTGTTTTTT. It specifies CASSSVGVLTGELFF.

This clonotype was observed many times. The gene calls are TRBV25-1 and TRBJ2-5, with D hard to call. This CDR3 contains 14 residues. Germline lookup yields CDR1 MGHDK and CDR2 SYGVNS. V was pared by 1 base and J by 2 bases, with 8 bases between. The CDR3 sequence: CASSELGRQETQYF. The CDR3 bases are TGTGCCAGCAGTGAATTGGGCCGGCAAGAGACCCAGTACTTC.

This clonotype was observed at least ten times. The CDR3 spells CSAETGTVDGYTF. CDR3 coding DNA: TGCAGTGCTGAAACCGGGACAGTAGATGGCTACACCTTC. The V and J genes are TRBV20-1 and TRBJ1-2, with 7 positions matching TRBD1. The germline V gene has CDR1 DFQATT and CDR2 SNEGSKA (reference sequence). Unmatched junction bases numbered 9, after V lost 5 bases and J lost 6 bases. The CDR3 is 13 residues long.

This clonotype was found many times. This chain links TRBV20-1 with TRBJ2-7; D unresolved. The CDR3 spans 15 residues. Trimming removed 0 bases from V and 0 bases from J, with 12 bases in between. Germline CDR1 and CDR2: DFQATT and SNEGSKA (reference sequence). The CDR3 sequence: CSARDLPGRSYEQYF. The CDR3 DNA reads as TGCAGTGCTAGAGATCTCCCAGGCCGCTCCTACGAGCAGTACTTC.

V usage is TRBV5-1 and J usage is TRBJ2-1; TRBD2 aligns across 11 bases. Germline V gene sequence: CDR1 SGHRS, CDR2 YFSETQ. V shed 4 bases, J shed 4 bases, and the junction held 16 bases outside the gene matches. This CDR3 spans 19 amino acids. This CDR3 is CASSSPSGRPSSIYNEQFF. The CDR3 DNA reads TGCGCCAGCAGCAGTCCTAGCGGGAGGCCCTCTTCGATTTACAATGAGCAGTTCTTC.

This clonotype was detected many times. The CDR3 sequence: CASSGISGNEQFF. CDR3 in DNA: TGTGCCAGCAGCGGTATCTCGGGCAATGAGCAGTTCTTC. The V call is TRBV5-8, the J call TRBJ2-1; D gene ambiguous. Germline V gene lookup returns CDR1 SGHTS and CDR2 YDEGEE. Trimming removed 4 bases from V and 6 bases from J, with 11 bases in between. This CDR3 is 13 amino acids long.

The gene calls are TRBV7-2 and TRBJ1-2; D uncertain. The CDR3 extends over 13 amino acids. Trimming took off 1 base at V and 4 bases at J, with 7 bases between the two ends. Per the germline V gene, CDR1 is SGHTA and CDR2 is FQGNSA. Written as DNA, the CDR3 is TGTGCCAGCAGCTTAGTTATGATCTATGGCTACACCTTC. Residues: CASSLVMIYGYTF. The full variable domain, with the rest looked up from reference TRBV7-2 and TRBJ1-2, is GAGVSQSPSNKVTEKGKDVELRCDPISGHTALYWYRQSLGQGLEFLIYFQGNSAPDKSGLPSDRFSAERTGGSVSTLTIQRTQQEDSAVYLCASSLVMIYGYTFGSGTRLTVV.

This clonotype was seen just once. One base away lies a much larger clone, so this may be a sequencing read error. The chain uses TRBV7-2 and TRBJ2-7; 8 nucleotides match TRBD1. The germline V gene has CDR1 SGHTA and CDR2 FQGNSA. V lost 4 bases and J lost 6; bases outside the gene matches: 11. This CDR3 region has 15 residues. Here the CDR3 reads CASSYRPQGVGEQYF. Here the CDR3 DNA reads TGTGCCAGCAGCTATCGCCCACAGGGGGTGGGCGAGCAGTACTTC.

This clonotype was counted many times. The chain carries TRBV9 and TRBJ2-3; 10 bases are shared with TRBD2. The CDR3 is 17 residues long. J gave up 5 bases and V 4 bases, and 13 bases lay outside the gene matches. The germline V gene encodes CDR1 SGDLS and CDR2 YYNGEE. The CDR3 here is CASSLGWVAGGRDTQYF. DNA for the CDR3: TGTGCCAGCAGCCTAGGATGGGTAGCGGGAGGTCGAGATACGCAGTATTTT. Supplemented by reference TRBV9 and TRBJ2-3, the full variable domain reads DSGVTQTPKHLITATGQRVTLRCSPRSGDLSVYWYQQSLDQGLQFLIQYYNGEERAKGNILERFSAQQFPDLHSELNLSSLELGDSALYFCASSLGWVAGGRDTQYFGPGTRLTVL.

This clonotype was counted ten times or more. The V gene is TRBV20-1, the J gene TRBJ2-7; the D is unclear. The CDR3 runs 13 residues. Trimming removed 3 bases from V and 2 bases from J, with 11 bases in between. From germline, CDR1 is DFQATT and CDR2 SNEGSKA (reference sequence). The CDR3 sequence: CSASTLLAYEQYF. Here the CDR3 DNA reads TGCAGTGCTAGTACACTCCTTGCCTACGAGCAGTACTTC.

The chain couples TRBV7-2 to TRBJ2-1; 7 nucleotides match TRBD1. The CDR3 runs 15 residues. The junction had 2 bases not matched to a gene; V was cut back by 1 base and J by 2 bases. CDR1 SGHTA and CDR2 FQGNSA come from the germline V gene. The CDR3 loop is CASSLEGTAYNEQFF. The CDR3 DNA is TGTGCCAGCAGCTTAGAGGGGACAGCCTACAATGAGCAGTTCTTC.

This clonotype has ten or more counts. This chain connects TRBV12-3 or TRBV12-4 to TRBJ2-1, with D tentatively TRBD2 (6 bases). The CDR3 loop spans 12 amino acids. V lost 7 bases and J lost 8, with 12 bases in between. The CDR3 DNA sequence: TGTGCCAGCACCGAACAGCGGGATGAGCAGTTCTTC. Translation gives CASTEQRDEQFF.

This clonotype was found many times. V is TRBV12-5 and J is TRBJ2-6; weak D call: TRBD2 (5 bases). CDR1 is LGHNT, CDR2 FRNRAP, per germline. Deletions cut 5 bases from V and 4 bases from J, with 9 bases between. This CDR3 has 14 amino acids. CDR3 nucleotide sequence: TGTGCTAGTGGTCGGACTGCCGGGGCCAACGTCCTGACTTTC. It is translated as CASGRTAGANVLTF.

This clonotype was seen repeatedly, ten times or more. V gene TRBV12-3 or TRBV12-4 combines with J gene TRBJ2-7; D gene uncertain. Between the trimmed V and J ends, which lost 1 base and 7 bases, there was a span of 8 bases. This CDR3 is 12 amino acids long. The CDR3 here is CASSLVQEEQYF. As DNA, the CDR3 is TGTGCCAGCAGTTTAGTTCAGGAAGAGCAGTACTTC.